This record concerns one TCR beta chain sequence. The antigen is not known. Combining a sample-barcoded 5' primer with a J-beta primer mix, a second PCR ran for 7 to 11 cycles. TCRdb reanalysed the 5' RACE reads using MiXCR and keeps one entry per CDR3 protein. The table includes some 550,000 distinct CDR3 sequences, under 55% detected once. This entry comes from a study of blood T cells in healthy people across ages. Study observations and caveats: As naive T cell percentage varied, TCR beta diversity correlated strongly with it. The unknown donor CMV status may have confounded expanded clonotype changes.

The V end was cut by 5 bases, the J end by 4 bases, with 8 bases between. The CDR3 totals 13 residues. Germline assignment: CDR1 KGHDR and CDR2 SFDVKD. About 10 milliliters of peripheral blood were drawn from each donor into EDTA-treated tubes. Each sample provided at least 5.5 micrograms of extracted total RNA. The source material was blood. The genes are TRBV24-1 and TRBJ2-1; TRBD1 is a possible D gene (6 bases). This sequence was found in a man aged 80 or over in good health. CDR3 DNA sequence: TGTGCCACCAGTGCGGACAGTTACAATGAGCAGTTCTTC. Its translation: CATSADSYNEQFF.